The rows below give T cell receptor beta chains drawn from one sample of a study of early T cells in non-severe SARS-CoV-2 infection. One entry per CDR3 protein results from TCRdb running MiXCR on the 5' RACE reads. This table holds about 58,000 distinct CDR3 sequences, 6% to 8.5% found once. The sample comprised whole blood. Receptors originate from an adult who was a healthcare worker with PCR-confirmed SARS-CoV-2 infection or an uninfected control (not recorded which). Both conserved end residues are part of each CDR3. The D gene is left open where the match is weak. The listing skips clone size in some rows; elsewhere it reads once, few, many or a size class.

CDR3	DNA	J	size	V	D
CASSGGPGNYGYTF	TGTGCCAGCAGTGGGGGGCCGGGTAACTATGGCTACACCTTC	TRBJ1-2	NA	TRBV7-2	NA
CSAGAAKNIQYF	TGCAGTGCAGGGGCGGCCAAAAACATTCAGTACTTC	TRBJ2-4	many	TRBV20-1	NA
CASSQTGDTQYF	TGTGCCAGCAGCCAGACAGGGGATACGCAGTATTTT	TRBJ2-3	many	TRBV7-9	TRBD1
CASSLTRTGPNNSPLHF	TGTGCCAGCAGCTTAACCCGGACAGGGCCTAATAATTCACCCCTCCACTTT	TRBJ1-6	many	TRBV7-8	TRBD1
CSVVKGDGAGEQYF	TGCAGCGTTGTGAAGGGAGATGGGGCCGGCGAGCAGTACTTC	TRBJ2-7	few	TRBV29-1	NA
CSVLLAGEKTNTGELFF	TGCAGCGTCCTACTAGCGGGAGAGAAGACTAACACCGGGGAGCTGTTTTTT	TRBJ2-2	many	TRBV29-1	TRBD2
CASSLSSGGEQFF	TGTGCCAGCAGCTTATCTTCGGGTGGTGAGCAGTTCTTC	TRBJ2-1	few	TRBV7-2	NA
CSARPDRYEQYF	TGCAGTGCTAGACCGGACAGATACGAGCAGTACTTC	TRBJ2-7	NA	TRBV20-1	NA
CATSRGVQGGYGYTF	TGTGCCACCAGCAGAGGGGTACAGGGAGGGTATGGCTACACCTTC	TRBJ1-2	many	TRBV15	NA
CASSRSAADTQYF	TGTGCCAGCAGCCGGTCCGCGGCAGATACGCAGTATTTT	TRBJ2-3	once	TRBV14	NA
CASSFGQKDIQYF	TGTGCCAGCAGCTTCGGCCAAAAGGACATTCAGTACTTC	TRBJ2-4	many	TRBV5-5	NA
CASSTAGVKSYEQYF	TGTGCCAGCAGCACAGCGGGAGTTAAGTCCTACGAGCAGTACTTC	TRBJ2-7	NA	TRBV28	TRBD2
CASSPLSGGYNEQFF	TGTGCCAGCAGCCCCCTCTCCGGGGGGTACAATGAGCAGTTCTTC	TRBJ2-1	many	TRBV7-3	TRBD2
CASTLGGAYSNQPQHF	TGTGCCAGCACCCTAGGGGGGGCTTATAGCAATCAGCCCCAGCATTTT	TRBJ1-5	NA	TRBV28	NA
CASSPTRQGTEQYF	TGTGCCAGCAGCCCGACCCGACAGGGAACCGAGCAGTACTTC	TRBJ2-7	NA	TRBV12-3/TRBV12-4	TRBD1
CASSKAYSGTGFMNTEAFF	TGTGCCAGCAGCAAAGCTTACTCCGGGACAGGATTCATGAACACTGAAGCTTTCTTT	TRBJ1-1	many	TRBV21-1	NA
CSARGVAGANAGELFF	TGCAGTGCTAGGGGTGTAGCGGGGGCGAACGCCGGGGAGCTGTTTTTT	TRBJ2-2	many	TRBV20-1	TRBD2
CASSRDMSGDTYNEQFF	TGTGCCAGCAGCAGGGACATGTCGGGGGACACCTACAATGAGCAGTTCTTC	TRBJ2-1	many	TRBV5-4	NA
CASSLSGFTYNEQFF	TGTGCCAGCTCACTTAGCGGGTTTACCTACAATGAGCAGTTCTTC	TRBJ2-1	few	TRBV18	TRBD2
CASSGPTTGQYF	TGTGCCAGCTCGGGACCTACTACGGGGCAGTACTTC	TRBJ2-7	few	TRBV6-2/TRBV6-3	NA
CASSQGLRDTDTQYF	TGTGCCAGCAGCCAGGGACTACGGGATACAGATACGCAGTATTTT	TRBJ2-3	NA	TRBV7-2	TRBD2
CASSLRLNGAGIAETQYF	TGTGCCAGCAGCTTACGCCTTAATGGGGCGGGCATAGCAGAGACCCAGTACTTC	TRBJ2-5	many	TRBV7-8	NA
CASSFDGQLNTEAFF	TGTGCCAGCAGCTTCGATGGCCAGCTGAACACTGAAGCTTTCTTT	TRBJ1-1	NA	TRBV11-2	NA
CASSSLGASGYNEQFF	TGTGCCAGCAGTTCCCTCGGGGCTAGCGGTTACAATGAGCAGTTCTTC	TRBJ2-1	few	TRBV6-5	TRBD2
CAAYQAGVRTYEQYF	TGTGCCGCCTATCAAGCGGGAGTAAGGACCTACGAGCAGTACTTC	TRBJ2-7	many	TRBV12-3/TRBV12-4	TRBD2
CASSLMRETQYF	TGTGCCAGCAGCTTGATGAGAGAGACCCAGTACTTC	TRBJ2-5	few	TRBV5-5	NA
CASSMGLAGEETQYF	TGTGCCAGCAGCATGGGACTAGCGGGAGAAGAGACCCAGTACTTC	TRBJ2-5	NA	TRBV27	TRBD2
CASRGERAFF	TGTGCCAGTAGGGGGGAACGAGCTTTCTTT	TRBJ1-1	many	TRBV19	NA
CASSPQSGPGETQYF	TGTGCCAGCAGCCCCCAGTCGGGACCCGGCGAGACCCAGTACTTC	TRBJ2-5	many	TRBV7-9	NA
CASSLQRAVNTEAFF	TGTGCCAGCAGCTTACAAAGGGCGGTGAACACTGAAGCTTTCTTT	TRBJ1-1	many	TRBV13	NA
CATSETSATGELFF	TGTGCCACCAGTGAGACTAGCGCCACCGGGGAGCTGTTTTTT	TRBJ2-2	many	TRBV24-1	TRBD2